Listed here is a single T cell receptor (beta chain). There is no known antigen for this receptor. Base qualities are not recorded, but no much larger clone differs from it by a single base. Each donor gave one peripheral blood draw, averaging about 120 mL, which was collected into heparinised tubes. A BD FACSAria II was used to sort naive, central memory, regulatory and stem cell-like memory CD4+ T cells with a panel that included CD45RO, CCR7, CD25, CD127, CD95 and CD27. Purity was above 98% for every sorted population. PBMCs were separated immediately by Lymphoprep density gradient centrifugation and were stained directly, without being cultured. So that batch effects would be minimized, each experiment stained and sorted samples in pairs, pairing one healthy donor with one patient. Trimming costs V 4 bases and J 9 bases, and their ends lie 25 bases apart. The CDR3 starts with the cysteine, ends with the phenylalanine, and has 17 residues. Of the read, only the CDR3 DNA is kept; its 51 bases are in frame from base 1. CDR1 is given as SEHNR and CDR2 as FQNEAQ, both from the germline V gene (reference sequence).

The record originates from a study of beta chain features in type 1 diabetes (dated by TCRdb to 2017 to 2018). For the study in its entirety: Mean age, gender distribution, total cell number and subset yield were not different between patients and healthy donors. A total of about 110,000,000 sorted cells were examined across all samples, and a strong correlation was observed between cell number per subset and RNA yield. The study compared TCRB repertoires of sorted circulating CD4+ T cell subsets between recently diagnosed type 1 diabetes patients and matched healthy donors. Regulatory and stem cell-like memory subsets were obtained from only 8 patients and roughly eight healthy donors, while naive and central memory subsets were obtained from all 30 or so donors. What the work shows at the level of the full study, not this receptor alone: At VDJ recombination sites, patients with type 1 diabetes made fewer insertions and deleted more nucleotides, a pattern implying thymic rearrangement abnormalities. Type 1 diabetes patients showed a moderate but significant shortening of TCRB CDR3 length in all four CD4+ subsets. Sequencing cDNA rather than genomic DNA could over-represent highly expressing activated cells, although activation and CD3 levels did not differ between groups. HLA sub-analyses involved small numbers of individuals, so any influence of HLA type on TCRB rearrangement remained unresolved. PCR may preferentially amplify shorter templates, but because patient and control samples were amplified and corrected together, any resulting skew would affect both groups equally. Naive, central memory and regulatory TCRB repertoires appeared to be more similar among patients than among healthy donors.

All of the isolated RNA was reverse transcribed with the High Capacity cDNA Reverse Transcription Kit, so expressed TCRB transcripts were sequenced. Deep immunoSEQ sequencing was performed on naive, central memory and regulatory T cell samples, with an average of around 3.4 million total reads per sample. After sorted cells were lysed in RLT buffer, RNA was extracted with DNase-treated RNeasy Micro or Mini kits, with the choice depending on cell number. Each cell subset was processed separately to prevent cross-contamination, with patient and healthy donor samples processed together. The immunoSEQ multiplex PCR was used to amplify TCRB sequences from cDNA, yielding 87-bp fragments that span the CDR3 region. Amplicons were sequenced on the Illumina HiSeq platform. The published analysis was carried out like this. Synthetic template baselines were used to correct PCR bias computationally, reads within Hamming distance 2 were collapsed together, and singletons that could not be merged were discarded. Reads were aligned to IMGT to assign V, D and J genes, CDR3 length, and insertions or deletions at six rearrangement sites. Within each subset, clonotype counts were normalized to sorted cell number, after which true diversity and Gini coefficients were computed with the tcR R package. The overlap coefficient, calculated on TCRB nucleotide sequences, was used to quantify repertoire sharing. As a proxy for the pre-selection repertoire, out-of-frame TCRB sequences from naive cells were analyzed. Not all clones reach the TCRdb copy of this immuneACCESS table, which keeps in-frame sequences only. Checked studies attribute under half of the gap to unresolved V genes and leave the rest unexplained. That table is the source of V, J and clone size, and D and trimming were worked out from the DNA. The table for this sample lists hundreds of thousands of clones; roughly 13% of them were counted only once. The ten largest clones capture less than 0.025% of the sample.

Sequencing was done on a sample of naive CD4+ T cells from blood. Sample cell subset or site, as interpreted from the label and publication: true naive CD4+ T cells. The TCR was taken from a young man with type 1 diabetes. The chain joins TRBV7-9 to TRBJ2-1, with a tentative D gene TRBD2 over 7 matching bases. The CDR3 sequence is CASSYSLWRGGLSEQFF. The base sequence is TGTGCCAGCAGCTACTCCCTTTGGAGGGGGGGATTGAGTGAGCAGTTCTTC.